The clone carrying this T cell receptor (beta chain) showed up just a few times. These data belong to a study of control samples from healthy donors and cancer patients. The data were produced by immunoSEQ multiplex PCR, yet TCRdb's version contains in-frame clones alone and is incomplete. The table shows approximately 89,000 clones, with around 86% occurring only once. Germline V gene lookup returns CDR1 SGHDN and CDR2 FVKESK. The trim removed 4 bases at V and 3 bases at J, leaving 6 bases unmatched. The CDR3 consists of 15 residues. The V gene is TRBV14, the J gene TRBJ2-3; TRBD2 matches 8 bases. Sequences were obtained from blood. The sequence was obtained from a man aged 25 to 40 in good health. CDR3 region: CASSRQLAATDTQYF. DNA for the CDR3: TGTGCCAGCAGCCGCCAACTAGCGGCGACAGATACGCAGTATTTT.